This T cell receptor (beta chain) was profiled in a study of CD8 T cells in ankylosing spondylitis. General study points: Disease-linked clones bore a CD8+ phenotype and were relatively rare in peripheral blood.

TCRdb passed the 5' RACE reads through MiXCR, listing each CDR3 protein once. Of about 200,000 distinct CDR3 sequences detected, more than 10% appear once; the ten largest clones hold 16%. This clonotype has more than one count but fewer than ten. No antigen is known for it. The germline V and J ends were trimmed by 3 bases and 6 bases, with 10 bases remaining between them. This CDR3 has 13 residues. CDR1 is LNHNV and CDR2 is YYDKDF in the germline V gene (reference sequence). Sequencing was performed on blood, either unsorted or a sorted T cell fraction (not recorded which). This TCR derives from a male donor with ankylosing spondylitis or in good health (not recorded which). The chain has TRBV15 and TRBJ2-3; D is undetermined. DNA for the CDR3: TGTGCCACCAGCAGCTTATATAGGGATACGCAGTATTTT. Its translation is CATSSLYRDTQYF.